This T cell receptor (beta chain) emerged from a study of cytomegalovirus exposure and HLA in healthy donors. About the research overall: Early released data had 65 million to 100 million unique TCRs, all coming from HLA-typed donors.

Amplification used 60 Vbeta primers and 13 Jbeta primers. The method was immunoSEQ multiplex PCR; TCRdb's version includes in-frame clones alone and lacks a portion of them. The table includes 150,000 to 200,000 clones, 84% detected once. This TCR came from a woman aged 50 to 60 in good health and CMV-seropositive. Sequencing was performed on PBMCs.

The CDR3 reads CAISRGVNTGELFF. The CDR3 bases are TGTGCCATTTCCCGGGGAGTGAACACCGGGGAGCTGTTTTTT. The chain carries TRBV10-3 and TRBJ2-2, with a possible D match to TRBD2 (5 bases). The CDR3 consists of 14 residues. Trimming removed 9 bases at V and 1 base at J, with 12 bases between. Germline values: CDR1 ENHRY, CDR2 SYGVKD.